The 29 T cell receptor beta chains below come from one sample, sequenced in a study of T cell responses to AZD1222 COVID-19 vaccine. The assay was immunoSEQ multiplex PCR, and TCRdb's table has in-frame clones only and misses some. Here the sample spans around 66,000 clones, approximately 79% being singletons. Sample: peripheral blood, taken on day 0 of MenACWY control vaccination. All receptors derive from an adult in good health.

This sequence joins TRBV7-9 and TRBJ1-4, with a tentative D call TRBD1 (5 bases). V lost 4 bases and J lost 2, with 17 bases in between. This CDR3 contains 17 residues. CDR1 and CDR2 from the germline V gene are SEHNR and FQNEAQ (reference sequence). CDR3 amino acids: CASSSPLVEGTNEKLFF. Here the CDR3 DNA reads TGTGCCAGCAGCTCCCCTTTAGTGGAGGGGACTAATGAAAAACTGTTTTTT.

The chain uses TRBV28 and TRBJ1-1, with TRBD1 as a possible D gene (5 bases). V shed 7 bases and J shed 0 bases, with 21 bases lying between them. This CDR3 contains 17 residues. Germline V CDR1 and CDR2: MDHEN, SYDVKM. In DNA, the CDR3 is TGTGCCAGCACATTGGACACCCTCGCCTTCATGAACACTGAAGCTTTCTTT. Its protein product is CASTLDTLAFMNTEAFF.

This chain connects TRBV6-2 or TRBV6-3 to TRBJ2-2, with D maybe TRBD2 (5 bases). The CDR3 runs 16 residues. Germline V gives CDR1 MNHEY, CDR2 SVGEGT. Trimming took 5 bases from V and 6 from J, leaving 19 bases between them. The CDR3 spells CASSRGIGTVAGELFF. Here the CDR3 DNA reads TGTGCCAGCAGTCGAGGGATTGGTACCGTCGCCGGGGAGCTGTTTTTT.

The chain carries TRBV19 and TRBJ2-7; D possibly corresponds to TRBD1 (6 bases). Germline CDR1 reads LNHDA; CDR2 reads SQIVND (reference sequence). Trimming took 6 bases from V and 3 from J, leaving 15 bases between them. This CDR3 comprises 14 residues. CDR3 coding DNA: TGTGCCAGTAGCCCCCAGGGACAAGGCTACGAGCAGTACTTC. Protein product: CASSPQGQGYEQYF.

J is TRBJ2-5 and V is TRBV6-5, with unresolved D. V lost 8 bases and J lost 2, with 18 bases in between. Germline values: CDR1 MNHEY, CDR2 SVGAGI. CDR3 length: 15 residues. CDR3 region: CASLLYERSQETQYF. The CDR3 DNA follows: TGTGCCAGCCTTTTGTATGAGAGATCACAAGAGACCCAGTACTTC.

This chain joins TRBV2 and TRBJ2-7; perhaps TRBD2 as D (6 bases). CDR1 is SNHLY and CDR2 is FYNNEI in the germline V gene. The CDR3 consists of 14 residues. Between the trimmed V and J ends, which lost 6 bases and 4 bases, there was a span of 16 bases. The CDR3 sequence: CASRPSVNSYEQYF. For the CDR3, the DNA is TGTGCCAGCAGGCCTAGCGTTAACTCTTACGAGCAGTACTTC.

The rearrangement uses TRBV5-6 and TRBJ2-2; no firm D call. The germline gives CDR1 SGHDT, CDR2 YYEEEE. Trimming pared 0 bases from V and 3 bases from J, leaving 9 bases between. The CDR3 runs to 15 residues. The DNA of the CDR3 is TGTGCCAGCAGCTTGGGAGGTCTGGACACCGGGGAGCTGTTTTTT. This sequence encodes CASSLGGLDTGELFF.

This clone showed up just once. Different DNA sequences within this sample yield the same CDR3. The chain carries TRBV7-9 and TRBJ2-1; D is ambiguous. CDR3 size: 13 residues. The germline V and J ends were trimmed by 4 bases and 3 bases, with 7 bases remaining between them. CDR1 is SEHNR and CDR2 is FQNEAQ in the germline V gene (reference sequence). This CDR3 is CASSSGLYNEQFF. The CDR3 DNA reads TGTGCCAGCAGCTCCGGGCTCTACAATGAGCAGTTCTTC.

The chain joins TRBV6-5 to TRBJ1-1; no firm D call. V lost 6 bases and J 3 bases, leaving 11 bases between the germline ends. The CDR3 spans 13 residues. Germline V CDR1 and CDR2: MNHEY, SVGAGI. CDR3 bases: TGTGCCAGCAGGTCGTACAGCTACACTGAAGCTTTCTTT. This translates into CASRSYSYTEAFF.

The chain uses TRBV4-1 and TRBJ1-1, with TRBD1 matching 9 bases. Germline CDR1 reads MGHRA; CDR2 reads YSYEKL. The CDR3 is made up of 17 amino acids. Trimming took 3 bases from V and 4 from J; bases not matched to a gene: 12. The CDR3 DNA reads TGCGCCAGCAGCCATCGACAGGGGGGCATGGGTGGCACTGAAGCTTTCTTT. Its protein product is CASSHRQGGMGGTEAFF.

This clone has just a few counts. This chain uses TRBV7-9 with TRBJ2-1, with D perhaps matching TRBD1 (6 bases). This CDR3 spans 16 amino acids. Germline V gene sequence: CDR1 SEHNR, CDR2 FQNEAQ (reference sequence). V gave up 4 bases and J gave up 6 bases, with 19 bases separating them. The CDR3 protein is CASSSTGTRQGNEQFF. The CDR3 nucleotides are TGTGCCAGCAGCTCCACAGGGACCCGCCAGGGCAATGAGCAGTTCTTC.

The rearrangement joins TRBV19 to TRBJ1-2; D gene ambiguous. Germline V lookup: CDR1 LNHDA, CDR2 SQIVND (reference sequence). Trimming removed 1 base at V and 13 bases at J, with 19 bases between. This CDR3 has 14 residues. The CDR3 loop reads CASSIGWSPLIATF. DNA of the CDR3: TGTGCCAGTAGTATAGGTTGGTCGCCCTTGATCGCCACCTTC.

This rearrangement joins TRBV7-3 to TRBJ2-2, with no clear D. This CDR3 is built from 13 residues. CDR1 SGHTA and CDR2 FQGTGA come from the germline V gene. V was shortened by 2 bases and J by 5 bases, with 6 bases between the two germline ends. The CDR3 spells CASSLGPTGELFF. CDR3 DNA: TGTGCCAGCAGCTTAGGACCGACCGGGGAGCTGTTTTTT.

The CDR3 spells CASSLISFSATDTQYF. The CDR3 DNA follows: TGTGCCAGCAGTTTAATATCATTTAGCGCGACAGATACGCAGTATTTT. V gene TRBV27 combines with J gene TRBJ2-3; D is possibly TRBD2 (5 bases). Deletions cut 2 bases from V and 3 bases from J, with 15 bases between. This CDR3 comprises 16 residues. From germline, CDR1 is MNHEY and CDR2 SMNVEV (reference sequence).

The chain recombines TRBV5-1 with TRBJ2-3; 8 bases agree with TRBD1. Losses at the gene ends were 6 bases for V and 5 bases for J; bases not matched to a gene: 8. This CDR3 has 14 residues. CDR1 and CDR2 (germline): SGHRS, YFSETQ. The CDR3 spells CASTVGQGGDTQYF. The CDR3 coding sequence is TGCGCCAGCACCGTCGGACAGGGTGGAGATACGCAGTATTTT.

J is TRBJ2-7 and V is TRBV4-3; D is uncertain. CDR3 length: 15 residues. CDR1 and CDR2 (germline): LGHNA, YSLEER. V was shortened by 0 bases and J by 2 bases, with 11 bases between the two germline ends. CDR3 residues: CASSQDLGRTYEQYF. The CDR3 DNA reads as TGCGCCAGCAGCCAAGATCTGGGCCGTACCTACGAGCAGTACTTC.

V is TRBV3-1 (or the pseudogene TRBV3-2) and J is TRBJ2-7; 14 bases are a match to TRBD2. The CDR3 totals 17 residues. CDR1 and CDR2 from the germline V gene are LGHDT and YNNKEL (reference sequence). V was clipped by 4 bases and J by 2 bases; unmatched bases: 7. The CDR3 DNA is TGTGCCAGCAGCCCGGGACTAGCGGGGGTCCCTACCTACGAGCAGTACTTC. It encodes CASSPGLAGVPTYEQYF.

The J gene is TRBJ2-7, the V gene TRBV11-2; unclear D gene. Germline V gene sequence: CDR1 SGHAT, CDR2 FQNNGV. V lost 2 bases and J 3 bases, leaving 11 bases between the germline ends. This CDR3 is built from 14 residues. CDR3 sequence: CASSLYPVNYEQYF. In nucleotides, the CDR3 is TGTGCCAGCAGCTTATATCCGGTGAACTACGAGCAGTACTTC. Using reference TRBV11-2 and TRBJ2-7 for the parts outside the CDR3, the full variable domain is EAGVAQSPRYKIIEKRQSVAFWCNPISGHATLYWYQQILGQGPKLLIQFQNNGVVDDSQLPKDRFSAERLKGVDSTLKIQPAKLEDSAVYLCASSLYPVNYEQYFGPGTRLTVT.

The rearrangement joins TRBV19 to TRBJ1-1; a possible D gene is TRBD1 (5 bases). The CDR3 spans 13 residues. Trimming shortened V by 2 bases and J by 4 bases, and 8 bases separated the two germline ends. Germline V lookup: CDR1 LNHDA, CDR2 SQIVND (reference sequence). The CDR3 coding sequence is TGTGCCAGTAGTATACTGGGGGGCACTGAAGCTTTCTTT. It codes for CASSILGGTEAFF.

The chain links TRBV6-5 to TRBJ1-5; 12 positions agree with TRBD1. The germline V gene encodes CDR1 MNHEY and CDR2 SVGAGI. This CDR3 is 15 amino acids long. V dropped 6 bases and J dropped 7; count of bases not matched to a gene: 7. The CDR3 is CASRRGQGARQPQHF. The DNA of the CDR3 is TGTGCCAGCAGGAGGGGACAGGGGGCAAGACAGCCCCAGCATTTT.

CDR3: CASREGGWANTEAFF. CDR3 nucleotide sequence: TGCGCCAGCAGAGAGGGAGGGTGGGCGAACACTGAAGCTTTCTTT. The chain joins TRBV5-1 to TRBJ1-1, with D uncertain. Trimming shortened V by 5 bases and J by 1 base, and 15 bases separated the two germline ends. The CDR3 spans 15 residues. Germline V CDR1 and CDR2: SGHRS, YFSETQ.

Worth noting for this clone: The same CDR3 is also encoded by other DNA sequences in this sample. V and J are TRBV18 and TRBJ2-7; possibly TRBD1 or TRBD2 for D (5 bases each). Germline loops: CDR1 KGHSH, CDR2 LQKENI. This CDR3 comprises 13 residues. Trimming removed 2 bases from V and 5 bases from J, with 10 bases in between. The CDR3 is CASSPRDGDEQYF. DNA of the CDR3: TGTGCCAGCTCACCAAGGGACGGTGACGAGCAGTACTTC.

J is TRBJ1-1 and V is TRBV29-1, with D unclear. CDR3 size: 13 residues. The V end was cut by 7 bases, the J end by 4 bases, with 16 bases between. Looked up from germline, CDR1 is SQVTM and CDR2 is ANQGSEA. Here the CDR3 DNA reads TGCAGCGCTTCATCAGGAGGTGGCACTGAAGCTTTCTTT. Translation gives CSASSGGGTEAFF.

On this clone: A junction boundary mismatches the germline segment, possibly from a read error. The chain uses TRBV30 and TRBJ2-7; D gene ambiguous. The CDR3 length is 13 residues. The V gene's germline CDR1 is GTSNPN and CDR2 SVGIG (reference sequence). In nucleotides, the CDR3 is TGTGCCTGGAGCGACTCCACGGACGGACCTAGATGCTTC. Translated: CAWSDSTDGPRCF.

This clone was picked up one time. The chain is built from TRBV3-1 (or the pseudogene TRBV3-2) and TRBJ2-1, with 13 bases identical to TRBD2. Per germline, CDR1 LGHDT and CDR2 YNNKEL (reference sequence). The CDR3 is 19 residues long. The ends lost 1 base at V and 0 bases at J; junction bases unmatched: 6. The CDR3 DNA is TGTGCCAGCAGCCAAGCCGGGACTAGCGGGACCAGCTCCTACAATGAGCAGTTCTTC. This gives the protein CASSQAGTSGTSSYNEQFF.

This clone has only one observation. The chain recombines TRBV3-1 (or the pseudogene TRBV3-2) with TRBJ2-1; D remains ambiguous. The CDR3 extends over 13 amino acids. V lost 8 bases and J 2 bases, leaving 10 bases between the germline ends. Germline V gene lookup returns CDR1 LGHDT and CDR2 YNNKEL (reference sequence). The CDR3 protein is CASGNAAYNEQFF. DNA of the CDR3: TGTGCCAGCGGTAACGCCGCCTACAATGAGCAGTTCTTC.

This chain connects TRBV7-9 to TRBJ1-6, with D hard to call. This CDR3 spans 13 amino acids. The V end was cut by 1 base, the J end by 7 bases, with 5 bases between. Germline V gene lookup returns CDR1 SEHNR and CDR2 FQNEAQ (reference sequence). In DNA, the CDR3 is TGTGCCAGCAGCTTAGACGGGAATTCACCCCTCCACTTT. Translating gives CASSLDGNSPLHF.

This chain joins TRBV30 and TRBJ2-7; perhaps TRBD1 as D (5 bases). CDR1 and CDR2 from the germline V gene are GTSNPN and SVGIG (reference sequence). V lost 1 base, J lost 6 bases, and 10 bases lay in between. There are 12 residues in the CDR3. Here the CDR3 DNA reads TGTGCCTGGAGTGCCTCAGGGTCCGAGCAGTACTTC. Protein product: CAWSASGSEQYF.

The chain combines TRBV2 with TRBJ2-2; the match to TRBD2 covers 8 bases. The germline V gene encodes CDR1 SNHLY and CDR2 FYNNEI. The V and J ends lost 7 bases and 1 base, in that order; junction bases with no gene match: 8. This CDR3 contains 16 residues. The CDR3 nucleotides read TGTGCCAGCACGGGGCGGGGGGCTCTGAACACCGGGGAGCTGTTTTTT. It specifies CASTGRGALNTGELFF. Combining the CDR3 with reference TRBV2 and TRBJ2-2 gives the whole variable domain EPEVTQTPSHQVTQMGQEVILRCVPISNHLYFYWYRQILGQKVEFLVSFYNNEISEKSEIFDDQFSVERPDGSNFTLKIRSTKLEDSAMYFCASTGRGALNTGELFFGEGSRLTVL.